This T cell receptor (beta chain) was sequenced for a study of T cells in Graves' hyperthyroidism and ophthalmopathy. Overall study: Blood from the periphery was taken at initial diagnosis, before any treatment.

TCR beta CDR3 sequences were amplified from RNA transcripts. Using the HTBI primer set, a first-round RT-PCR was run on the TCR CDR3. Each CDR3 protein is one row after TCRdb ran MiXCR on the multiplex PCR reads. The table includes some 500,000 distinct CDR3 sequences, approximately 25% detected once. Study-wide points: In the blood, most expanded thyroid clonotypes above 0.001 appeared as well.

Diagnosis relied on clinical symptoms, serum thyroxine and TRAb, thyroid ultrasound and orbital computed tomography. The PBMCs had their origin in 10 ml of fresh peripheral blood. This clonotype showed up many times. Antigen: not known. The CDR3 length is 14 residues. Germline assignment: CDR1 SNHLY and CDR2 FYNNEI. J gave up 4 bases and V 5 bases, and 5 bases lay outside the gene matches. The receptor was derived from a woman in her twenties or thirties with Graves' ophthalmopathy. Sample: blood. V usage is TRBV2 and J usage is TRBJ2-7, with TRBD2 matching over 10 bases. The CDR3 loop is CASSPAGGGYEQYF. The CDR3 DNA reads as TGTGCCAGCAGTCCAGCGGGAGGGGGGTACGAGCAGTACTTC. Full variable domain (missing parts from reference TRBV2 and TRBJ2-7): EPEVTQTPSHQVTQMGQEVILRCVPISNHLYFYWYRQILGQKVEFLVSFYNNEISEKSEIFDDQFSVERPDGSNFTLKIRSTKLEDSAMYFCASSPAGGGYEQYFGPGTRLTVT.